The sequence of this T cell receptor beta chain was determined in a study of control samples from healthy donors and cancer patients. The V gene's germline CDR1 is MDHEN and CDR2 SYDVKM. V was clipped by 2 bases and J by 11 bases, with 12 bases between them. This CDR3 is 12 amino acids long. Profiling relied on immunoSEQ multiplex PCR, and the TCRdb table lists in-frame clones only, not all of them. There are about 160,000 clones in the sample; about 94% occur only once, and roughly 0.7% lies in the top ten. The receptor was isolated from a woman aged 25 to 39 in good health. The specimen was blood. The rearrangement links TRBV28 to TRBJ1-1; D gene uncertain. CDR3 protein: CASSLARQVAFF. As DNA, the CDR3 is TGTGCCAGCAGTTTAGCCCGCCAGGTGGCTTTCTTT.